The present T cell receptor beta chain was sequenced within a study of blood T cell repertoires in COVID-19. Looking at the study overall: Acute and convalescent COVID-19 specimens originated in the United States, Italy and Spain. The analysed material was cDNA or gDNA that came from T cells, B-cell-depleted T cells, or PBMCs.

Source study methods: Estimated nucleated cell counts came from reference gene primer amplification. Data came from immunoSEQ multiplex PCR; TCRdb stores just in-frame clones and leaves some out. V and J calls and clone size are those listed in that table; D and trimming were worked out from the DNA. The data show fewer than 350,000 clones, with 85% seen just once and more than 6% held by the top ten. Germline loops: CDR1 SEHNR, CDR2 FQNEAQ (reference sequence). This CDR3 comprises 18 residues. J lost 2 bases, V lost 5 bases, and 15 bases had no gene match. This chain uses TRBV7-9 with TRBJ1-5, with 7 bases aligning to TRBD1. Sequencing was done on a sample of peripheral blood. This clonotype was sampled from a human donor in a cohort sampled during active COVID-19. The DNA for the CDR3 is TGTGCCAGCAGCCGAGACAGGGAGGCCCGCCCTGGCAATCAGCCCCAGCATTTT. This gives the protein CASSRDREARPGNQPQHF.